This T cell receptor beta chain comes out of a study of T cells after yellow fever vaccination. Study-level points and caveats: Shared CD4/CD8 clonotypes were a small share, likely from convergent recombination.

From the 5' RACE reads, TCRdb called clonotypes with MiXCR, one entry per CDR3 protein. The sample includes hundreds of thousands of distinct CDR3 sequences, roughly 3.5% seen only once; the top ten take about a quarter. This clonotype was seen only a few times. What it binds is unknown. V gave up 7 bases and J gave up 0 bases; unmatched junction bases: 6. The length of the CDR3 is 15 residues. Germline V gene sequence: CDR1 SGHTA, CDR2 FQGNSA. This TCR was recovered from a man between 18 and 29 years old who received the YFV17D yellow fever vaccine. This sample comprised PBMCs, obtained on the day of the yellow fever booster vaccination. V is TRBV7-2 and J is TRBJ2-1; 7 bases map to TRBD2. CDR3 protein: CASTSGGGSYNEQFF. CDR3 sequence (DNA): TGTGCCAGCACCTCGGGGGGTGGCTCCTACAATGAGCAGTTCTTC.